Listed below are T cell receptor beta chains from one sample, sequenced in a study of T cell repertoires in cytomegalovirus infection. MiXCR, run by TCRdb on the reads, gives a single entry per CDR3 protein. This sample has approximately 550,000 distinct CDR3 sequences, with approximately 17% found just once. The source material was CD8+ T cells from PBMCs. These receptor sequences come from a human donor in good health (CMV status not recorded). Some clones in this sample may be carry-over from other donors' samples. The CDR3 runs from the conserved cysteine through the conserved F or W. Each record gives: clone size, J gene, V gene, CDR3 protein. The size field is filled for only some rows; it gives once, few, many or a size class.

many	TRBJ1-2	TRBV2	CARQGIYGYTF
NA	TRBJ1-6	TRBV12-3/TRBV12-4	CASSASGNRPPLHF
NA	TRBJ2-7	TRBV20-1	CSAPLADHPYEQYF
many	TRBJ2-3	TRBV7-8	CASSFGGVYSTPATDTQYF
many	TRBJ1-5	TRBV7-9	CASSTGQSQPQHF
few	TRBJ2-2	TRBV7-9	CASSYEGLGNGELFF
many	TRBJ2-2	TRBV7-9	CASSSDGTGELFF
few	TRBJ2-1	TRBV4-1	CASSQVPSGEPYNEQFF
NA	TRBJ2-2	TRBV18	CASSPGDRELFF
many	TRBJ1-1	TRBV6-5	CASSYSMRGTEAFF
many	TRBJ1-1	TRBV6-1	CATLPGGRGTEAFF
many	TRBJ1-6	TRBV2	CASTLTGGHNSPLHF
few	TRBJ2-1	TRBV12-3/TRBV12-4	CASRRRSGAKYNEQFF
NA	TRBJ2-7	TRBV9	CASSLQDRVSYEQYF
few	TRBJ2-7	TRBV28	CASRPGLGGQIGFYEQYF
few	TRBJ1-2	TRBV27	CASSPPRSNYGYTF
NA	TRBJ2-7	TRBV29-1	CSVEGLANYEQYF
NA	TRBJ2-1	TRBV28	CASSALAGGVYNEQFF
NA	TRBJ2-5	TRBV5-1	CASSFLLAEQETQYF
once	TRBJ2-7	TRBV27	CASRGEFYEQYF
NA	TRBJ2-3	TRBV6-6	CASSYDLSGSLRSDTQYF
few	TRBJ2-4	TRBV20-1	CSAKGRRDPSKNIQYF
many	TRBJ1-1	TRBV11-2	CASSLEQGGEAFF
NA	TRBJ2-3	TRBV18	CASSGLAGATPDTQYF
many	TRBJ2-3	TRBV7-2	CASSISGRAVPDTQYF
few	TRBJ2-1	TRBV10-3	CAIASGSSNEQFF
NA	TRBJ2-3	TRBV2	CASRRLVGSTDTQYF
many	TRBJ2-7	TRBV7-2	CASSEGTYEQYF
many	TRBJ1-2	TRBV12-3/TRBV12-4	CASSSRSQGPTNYGYTF
NA	TRBJ1-1	TRBV5-1	CASSQGQLATEAFF
NA	TRBJ2-5	TRBV28	CASSLQRGGTSGRRETQYF
few	TRBJ2-2	TRBV3-1	CASSQGMGRLTGELFF
few	TRBJ2-1	TRBV28	CASSFSGLSSYNEQFF
few	TRBJ1-3	TRBV5-6	CASSLDLGFSGNTIYF
few	TRBJ2-6	TRBV28	CASSLSPPGLSGANVLTF
NA	TRBJ2-3	TRBV9	CASSVEGKTRDTQYF
few	TRBJ2-7	TRBV2	CASSFSRDASSYEQYF
NA	TRBJ1-1	TRBV14	CASSQTRGVGLNTEAFF
many	TRBJ1-1	TRBV11-2	CASTLWGPGENTEAFF
NA	TRBJ2-7	TRBV28	CASSLIRSEQYF
few	TRBJ2-1	TRBV9	CASSVEGTRRNEQFF
many	TRBJ1-1	TRBV11-2	CASSSHRGQGFSFMNTEAFF
NA	TRBJ1-1	TRBV4-1	CASSQDPGRRNTEAFF
few	TRBJ2-7	TRBV28	CASSLAGEGIYEQYF
few	TRBJ2-7	TRBV25-1	CASSVGLAAGEQYF
many	TRBJ1-1	TRBV7-2	CASSLAWGLDTEAFF
NA	TRBJ2-7	TRBV7-2	CASSLVDGESYEQYF
many	TRBJ2-1	TRBV28	CASRPRGRNEQFF
many	TRBJ1-1	TRBV28	CASSSAGRKGEAFF
NA	TRBJ1-3	TRBV5-6	CASSLGRTIYF
many	TRBJ2-1	TRBV4-1	CASSLFRGNSYNEQFF
many	TRBJ2-3	TRBV12-3/TRBV12-4	CASSSPGQPTDTQYF
NA	TRBJ1-1	TRBV5-1	CASSLVGGGEAFF
many	TRBJ2-7	TRBV11-2	CASSLWAGATSSYEQYF
few	TRBJ1-2	TRBV19	CASISGIGYTF
few	TRBJ2-1	TRBV27	CASSFARGDDEQFF
many	TRBJ2-1	TRBV7-8	CASSPAIEQFF
many	TRBJ1-2	TRBV28	CASREEGGAGGYTF